This T cell receptor beta chain is from a study of cytomegalovirus exposure and HLA in healthy donors. The germline V and J ends were trimmed by 5 bases and 1 base, with 11 bases remaining between them. Germline CDR1 and CDR2: LNHDA and SQIVND (reference sequence). This CDR3 spans 14 amino acids. Study-wide findings and caveats: The HLA-A and HLA-B alleles of most subjects were reportedly predicted accurately from TCR beta sequences. Among the CMV-associated chains, three were confirmed in vitro as specific for CMV antigens. According to a later analysis, donors in an Asian-associated ancestry cluster reportedly had fewer N-insertions than the roughly 670-donor mean.

For this clone: Antigen: not known.

In the PCR, 60 Vbeta and 13 Jbeta primers were used. Only in-frame clones appear in the TCRdb table, and some are missing; sequencing was by immunoSEQ multiplex PCR. The sample carries some 170,000 clones, over 75% recorded once. The sequence derives from a man aged 40-55 years in good health and CMV-seropositive. Source material: PBMCs. This chain joins TRBV19 and TRBJ2-5; D is possibly TRBD1 (6 bases). The CDR3 region is CASSADSLQETQYF. CDR3 coding DNA: TGTGCCAGTAGTGCGGACAGCCTCCAAGAGACCCAGTACTTC.